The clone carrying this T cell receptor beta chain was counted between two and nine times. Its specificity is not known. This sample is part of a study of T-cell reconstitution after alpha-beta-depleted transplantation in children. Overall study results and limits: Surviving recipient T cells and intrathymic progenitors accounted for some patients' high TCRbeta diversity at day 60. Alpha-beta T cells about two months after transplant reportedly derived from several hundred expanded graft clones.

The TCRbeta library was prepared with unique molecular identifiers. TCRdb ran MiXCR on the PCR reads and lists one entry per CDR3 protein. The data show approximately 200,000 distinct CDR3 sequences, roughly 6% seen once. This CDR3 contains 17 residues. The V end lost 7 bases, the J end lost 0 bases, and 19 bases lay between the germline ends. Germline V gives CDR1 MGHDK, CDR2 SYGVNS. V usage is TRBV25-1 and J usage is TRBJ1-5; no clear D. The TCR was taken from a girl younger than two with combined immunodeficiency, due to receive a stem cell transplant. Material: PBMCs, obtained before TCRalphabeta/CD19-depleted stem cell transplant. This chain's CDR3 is CASIPDSNRLSNQPQHF. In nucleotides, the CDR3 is TGTGCCAGCATCCCGGACTCCAACCGCCTTAGCAATCAGCCCCAGCATTTT.